This T cell receptor (beta chain) was identified in a study of cytomegalovirus exposure and HLA in healthy donors. Whole-study findings and limits: Whilst most TCR sequences proved rare, a subset of public TCRs occurred across many donors. Most CMV-associated TCR beta chains appeared HLA-restricted in a later analysis.

PCR amplification relied on 60 Vbeta primers (plus 13 Jbeta primers). Generated by immunoSEQ multiplex PCR, the TCRdb table keeps only in-frame clones and is missing some. The sample has some 130,000 clones; approximately 61% are singletons. The CDR3 runs to 16 residues. CDR1 SGHTA and CDR2 FQGNSA come from the germline V gene. The V end lost 2 bases, the J end lost 5 bases, and 17 bases lay between the germline ends. This clone was found once. What it binds is unknown. The donors (healthy individuals) were bone marrow donors. The chain combines TRBV7-2 with TRBJ2-3, with a weak D call TRBD2 (6 bases). The sequencing input was PBMCs. This clonotype was obtained from a man younger than 45 in good health and CMV-seropositive. This CDR3 reads CASSLNSGAGGDTQYF. For the CDR3, the DNA is TGTGCCAGCAGCTTAAATAGCGGAGCTGGGGGAGATACGCAGTATTTT.